These T cell receptor beta chains were read from a single sample in a study of T cell changes during pregnancy in multiple sclerosis. Only in-frame clones appear in the TCRdb table, and some are missing; sequencing was by immunoSEQ multiplex PCR. The repertoire holds about 39,000 clones, with around 93% as singletons. The specimen was CD4+ T cells from peripheral blood mononuclear cells, collected after pregnancy. These receptors originate from a female donor with multiple sclerosis, enrolled in a pregnancy study. The CDR3 runs from the conserved cysteine through the conserved F or W.

j_call	v_call	cdr3_length	cdr3_aa
TRBJ1-1	TRBV7-9	15	CASSLGGQSHTEAFF
TRBJ2-3	TRBV29-1	14	CSVSWRRPTDTQYF
TRBJ1-2	TRBV27	15	CASSPRTGANYGYTF
TRBJ1-4	TRBV19	15	CASSSQTGPNEKLFF
TRBJ2-1	TRBV7-9	15	CASSGGIAGYNEQFF
TRBJ2-3	TRBV7-2	15	CASSLAAGVTDTQYF
TRBJ2-5	TRBV11-2	14	CASSLAGGGETQYF
TRBJ1-3	TRBV2	17	CASRLGRTVSSGNTIYF
TRBJ2-6	TRBV5-1	16	CASSQGAGSGANVLTF
TRBJ2-5	TRBV6-5	15	CASSWGGGVQETQYF
TRBJ1-1	TRBV10-3	14	CAISEGGQYTEAFF
TRBJ2-7	TRBV5-1	15	CASSLEAGPNYEQYF
TRBJ2-1	TRBV7-9	17	CASSPGTSGGTYNEQFF
TRBJ2-7	TRBV29-1	12	CSVTRDSYEQYF
TRBJ2-2	TRBV5-1	19	CASSLERQGTVSDTGELFF
TRBJ1-2	TRBV6-5	13	CASSYWQGNGYTF
TRBJ2-3	TRBV9	17	CASSVARTAGGTDTQYF
TRBJ2-1	TRBV11-2	19	CASSLRGTGPSGGYNEQFF
TRBJ2-7	TRBV5-1	13	CASSPTGGHEQYF
TRBJ1-1	TRBV7-2	13	CASSPGRGQKAFF
TRBJ2-1	TRBV15	17	CATSSFSSQRGYNEQFF
TRBJ1-3	TRBV5-8	13	CASNFLFGNTIYF
TRBJ2-2	TRBV6-5	14	CASSYDRVTGELFF
TRBJ1-3	TRBV5-6	16	CASSLEGIHSGNTIYF
TRBJ2-2	TRBV5-6	16	CASRETGQGASGELFF
TRBJ2-2	TRBV2	14	CASSGGGGHGELFF